This TCR beta chain derives from a study of T cell responses to AZD1222 COVID-19 vaccine. Overall study results and limits: Two doses of AZD1222 preceded a rise in Spike-specific TCR breadth and depth. Donors were largely white British and mainly female; clonal diversity was possibly underestimated. Just a handful of AZD1222 recipients tested seropositive at baseline.

Regarding this clone: The antigen is undetermined.

Here immunoSEQ multiplex PCR was the method, and the copy in TCRdb shows in-frame clones only, minus some. Among fewer than 110,000 clones listed, over 80% were seen once. Trimming pared 3 bases from V and 0 bases from J, leaving 12 bases between. The CDR3 spans 16 residues. The germline CDR1 and CDR2 sequences are KGHSH and LQKENI. The source is an adult who received the AZD1222 COVID-19 vaccine. The V gene is TRBV18, the J gene TRBJ1-3; maybe TRBD1 (6 bases). Material: peripheral blood, obtained 28 days after the second AZD1222 dose. Here the CDR3 reads CASSPGTPSSGNTIYF. The CDR3 bases are TGTGCCAGCTCACCCGGGACACCCAGCTCTGGAAACACCATATATTTT. The complete variable domain, with remaining parts taken from reference TRBV18 and TRBJ1-3, reads NAGVMQNPRHLVRRRGQEARLRCSPMKGHSHVYWYRQLPEEGLKFMVYLQKENIIDESGMPKERFSAEFPKEGPSILRIQQVVRGDSAAYFCASSPGTPSSGNTIYFGEGSWLTVV.